This T cell receptor beta chain was documented in a study of cytomegalovirus exposure and HLA in healthy donors. Study-wide points: The study had only CMV serostatus as immune exposure information. A later analysis linked a missense variant in DCLRE1C to the trimming of TCR beta V and J genes. Indistinguishability led to the exclusion of some V segments, TRBV6-2 and TRBV6-3 included.

The CDR3 has 16 residues. The V and J ends lost 2 bases and 4 bases, in that order; junction bases with no gene match: 5. Germline V gene sequence: CDR1 SGHTA, CDR2 FQGTGA. This PCR relied on a set of 60 Vbeta primers and 13 Jbeta primers. Using immunoSEQ multiplex PCR, the repertoire was profiled, and TCRdb retains in-frame clones only, with some absent. The data contain about 100,000 clones, over 75% of them singletons. Comment on this clone: Its antigen is unidentified.

The rearrangement uses TRBV7-3 and TRBJ2-3; TRBD1 aligns across 11 bases. What was sequenced was PBMCs. The TCR originated in a man between 45 and 60 years old in good health and CMV-seropositive. CDR3 sequence: CASSLQDRGLSDTQYF. CDR3 coding DNA: TGTGCCAGCAGCTTACAGGACAGGGGGCTTTCAGATACGCAGTATTTT.